There are a few counts of the clone carrying this T cell receptor beta chain. The antigen remains undetermined. This record comes from a study of T-cell memory formation after mild COVID-19. Study at large: Among the donors, TCR clusters were largely specific to each donor. Findings of the study overall: There was no confirmation that second-wave clones peaking on day 37 were SARS-CoV-2 specific.

From the 5' RACE reads, TCRdb called clonotypes with MiXCR, one entry per CDR3 protein. The sample shows around 510,000 distinct CDR3 sequences, approximately 21% of them seen only once. With 8 bases clipped from V and 8 bases from J, the junction kept 7 bases outside the gene matches. The germline V gene has CDR1 MNHEY and CDR2 SVGEGT. The CDR3 is made up of 14 amino acids. The rearrangement links TRBV6-2 or TRBV6-3 to TRBJ2-1; 12 positions agree with TRBD2. The sequenced sample consisted of PBMCs or a T cell subset sorted from them (not recorded which). The sequence derives from an adult woman who had mild COVID-19 (a few samples of this study predate the infection). Cell type and time point are not known. DNA for the CDR3: TGTGCCAGCCGGCTAGCGGGAGGGCCAGATGAGCAGTTCTTC. Translating it yields CASRLAGGPDEQFF.